The 21 T cell receptor beta chains below were found in one sample sequenced in a study of CXCR3-negative and CXCR3-positive naive CD8 T cells. It was by 5' RACE with UMI labels that the TRB cDNA libraries were prepared. One entry per CDR3 protein, without DNA, is what TCRdb gives after re-calling the 5' RACE reads. The sample data list fewer than 55,000 distinct CDR3 sequences. Sequenced material: naive CXCR3- CD8+ T cells from blood. The subset is: CD45RO-CCR7+CD27+CD95- naive CD8+ T cells lacking CXCR3 (TNR3-). These receptors all come from a human donor in good health. Some clones in this sample may be carry-over from other donors' samples.

The genes are TRBV12-3 or TRBV12-4 and TRBJ1-1; TCRdb's D call, TRBD1, is unchecked because there is no DNA. The length of the CDR3 is 14 residues. The CDR3 loop is CASSPPETNTEAFF.

The chain couples TRBV7-3 to TRBJ2-5. The CDR3 extends over 15 amino acids. The germline CDR1 and CDR2 sequences are SGHTA and FQGTGA. CDR3 sequence: CASSLTRTPTETQYF.

CDR3 loop: CASSLEPGIYEQYF. The chain joins TRBV7-2 to TRBJ2-7. The CDR3 is 14 residues long. Germline V lookup: CDR1 SGHTA, CDR2 FQGNSA. The full variable domain, rest sourced from reference TRBV7-2 and TRBJ2-7, is GAGVSQSPSNKVTEKGKDVELRCDPISGHTALYWYRQSLGQGLEFLIYFQGNSAPDKSGLPSDRFSAERTGGSVSTLTIQRTQQEDSAVYLCASSLEPGIYEQYFGPGTRLTVT.

The rearrangement uses TRBV2 and TRBJ2-2; TCRdb outputs TRBD2, but without DNA this stays unchecked. The CDR3 has 14 residues. Per germline, CDR1 SNHLY and CDR2 FYNNEI. The CDR3 protein is CASSEPEGTGELFF.

The V call is TRBV5-1, the J call TRBJ2-7. Germline V gene sequence: CDR1 SGHRS, CDR2 YFSETQ. The CDR3 has 14 residues. The CDR3 loop is CASSLDIPTGEQYF.

The rearrangement links TRBV7-9 to TRBJ1-5; TCRdb outputs TRBD1, but without DNA this stays unchecked. The CDR3 runs to 12 residues. The germline gives CDR1 SEHNR, CDR2 FQNEAQ (reference sequence). The CDR3: CASSPGSQPQHF.

The rearrangement joins TRBV12-3 or TRBV12-4 to TRBJ2-2. The CDR3 length is 14 residues. The CDR3 loop is CASSLTAGTGELFF.

The V and J genes are TRBV20-1 and TRBJ2-7. The CDR3 length is 17 residues. Germline lookup yields CDR1 DFQATT and CDR2 SNEGSKA (reference sequence). CDR3 protein: CSARDEVQMISAYEQYF.

V is TRBV25-1 and J is TRBJ2-3. The CDR3 consists of 12 residues. Germline CDR1 MGHDK, CDR2 SYGVNS. CDR3 sequence: CASSPITDTQYF. Combining the CDR3 with reference TRBV25-1 and TRBJ2-3 gives the whole variable domain EADIYQTPRYLVIGTGKKITLECSQTMGHDKMYWYQQDPGMELHLIHYSYGVNSTEKGDLSSESTVSRIRTEHFPLTLESARPSHTSQYLCASSPITDTQYFGPGTRLTVL.

The V and J genes are TRBV28 and TRBJ2-1; no DNA is available, so the TRBD2 call from TCRdb remains unchecked. The CDR3 loop spans 15 amino acids. The germline gives CDR1 MDHEN, CDR2 SYDVKM. The CDR3 spells CASSSREGDGNEQFF.

This CDR3 reads CASSPGPTLSGANVLTF. The chain uses TRBV7-2 and TRBJ2-6; the D call of TRBD2 rests on TCRdb alone, since no DNA is present to check it. The germline V gene has CDR1 SGHTA and CDR2 FQGNSA. The length of the CDR3 is 17 residues.

V and J are TRBV12-3 or TRBV12-4 and TRBJ1-2; TCRdb outputs TRBD1, but without DNA this stays unchecked. The length of the CDR3 is 15 residues. CDR3 sequence: CASRGRGGQPYGYTF.

CDR3: CSASRDGLEQYF. This chain uses TRBV20-1 with TRBJ2-7; TCRdb's D gene call, TRBD1, goes unchecked for lack of DNA. This CDR3 has 12 amino acids. Germline V gene lookup returns CDR1 DFQATT and CDR2 SNEGSKA (reference sequence).

V is TRBV21-1 and J is TRBJ1-2; the D call from TCRdb, TRBD1, cannot be confirmed without DNA. TRBV21-1 is a recognized pseudogene. The CDR3 length is 17 residues. CDR3 in amino acids: CASRSPGKRHTGHGYTF.

This chain uses TRBV16 with TRBJ1-5; lacking DNA, the TRBD1 call made by TCRdb goes unchecked. The CDR3 consists of 17 residues. The germline V gene has CDR1 KGHSY and CDR2 FQNENV. CDR3 protein: CASSHTILGQGDQPQHF. Filled out from reference TRBV16 and TRBJ1-5, the complete variable domain reads GEEVAQTPKHLVRGEGQKAKLYCAPIKGHSYVFWYQQVLKNEFKFLISFQNENVFDETGMPKERFSAKCLPNSPCSLEIQATKLEDSAVYFCASSHTILGQGDQPQHFGDGTRLSIL.

The rearrangement joins TRBV28 to TRBJ1-2. CDR3 size: 13 residues. Germline V gene sequence: CDR1 MDHEN, CDR2 SYDVKM. CDR3: CASSIQTNYGYTF.

The chain recombines TRBV7-3 with TRBJ2-1. Germline CDR1 and CDR2: SGHTA and FQGTGA. The CDR3 covers 17 residues. This CDR3 reads CASSLTVVGGSYNEQFF.

The V and J genes are TRBV11-3 and TRBJ2-1. CDR1 and CDR2 from the germline V gene are SGHNT and YENEEA. The CDR3 covers 13 residues. The CDR3 is CASSSTLYNEQFF.

The chain is built from TRBV11-2 and TRBJ2-5. Per germline, CDR1 SGHAT and CDR2 FQNNGV. This CDR3 is built from 14 residues. This CDR3 is CASSLWTAEETQYF.

The CDR3: CASALRGLNTGELFF. The rearrangement uses TRBV12-5 and TRBJ2-2; the TRBD1 assignment by TCRdb is unverifiable without DNA. This CDR3 contains 15 residues. Germline CDR1 LGHNT, CDR2 FRNRAP.

The CDR3 protein is CATREGETQYF. The chain joins TRBV12-3 or TRBV12-4 to TRBJ2-5; checking the TCRdb D call of TRBD2 is not possible without DNA. The CDR3 spans 11 residues.